These 5 T cell receptor beta chains share one sample of origin, sequenced in a study of graft-versus-host responses after intestinal transplantation. Sequencing used immunoSEQ multiplex PCR; TCRdb keeps in-frame clones, though not all of them. This sample has about 69,000 clones, with about nine tenths found just once. The sequencing used bone marrow, collected almost 750 days after intestinal transplantation. Every receptor here comes from a human patient who received an intestinal transplant, so some T cells may come from the graft donor.

This clone appeared once. The rearrangement links TRBV5-1 to TRBJ1-4; D call uncertain. Trimming left V 0 bases short and J 1 base short, with 10 bases between. The CDR3 totals 16 residues. Germline values: CDR1 SGHRS, CDR2 YFSETQ. CDR3 DNA: TGCGCCAGCAGCTTGGGGCGGACGGGAACTAATGAAAAACTGTTTTTT. This sequence encodes CASSLGRTGTNEKLFF.

This sequence joins TRBV30 and TRBJ2-1; 7 nucleotides align to TRBD1. The V and J ends lost 4 bases and 4 bases, in that order; junction bases with no gene match: 7. There are 14 residues in the CDR3. Germline loops: CDR1 GTSNPN, CDR2 SVGIG (reference sequence). The CDR3 is CAWKTPGGYNEQFF. CDR3 DNA sequence: TGTGCCTGGAAAACTCCAGGGGGTTACAATGAGCAGTTCTTC.

V gene TRBV29-1 combines with J gene TRBJ2-7, with D uncertain. Germline lookup yields CDR1 SQVTM and CDR2 ANQGSEA. Trimming cost V 0 bases and J 5 bases, with 11 bases left between them. The CDR3 totals 13 residues. The CDR3 here is CSVEDLDGNEQYF. The DNA of the CDR3 is TGCAGCGTTGAAGATCTGGACGGAAACGAGCAGTACTTC.

This chain joins TRBV11-2 and TRBJ1-6, with a weak D call TRBD1 (5 bases). V gave up 5 bases and J gave up 5 bases, with 13 bases separating them. The CDR3 is made up of 15 amino acids. Germline V gene lookup returns CDR1 SGHAT and CDR2 FQNNGV. The CDR3: CASSKPGLNNSPLHF. The CDR3 DNA reads TGTGCCAGCAGCAAACCGGGACTAAATAATTCACCCCTCCACTTT.

The chain links TRBV6-5 to TRBJ1-1; D unclear. The germline V gene has CDR1 MNHEY and CDR2 SVGAGI. CDR3 length: 11 amino acids. Trimming cost V 10 bases and J 5 bases, with 11 bases left between them. DNA for the CDR3: TGTGCCATAGGCAGAGGGACTGAAGCTTTCTTT. It codes for CAIGRGTEAFF.